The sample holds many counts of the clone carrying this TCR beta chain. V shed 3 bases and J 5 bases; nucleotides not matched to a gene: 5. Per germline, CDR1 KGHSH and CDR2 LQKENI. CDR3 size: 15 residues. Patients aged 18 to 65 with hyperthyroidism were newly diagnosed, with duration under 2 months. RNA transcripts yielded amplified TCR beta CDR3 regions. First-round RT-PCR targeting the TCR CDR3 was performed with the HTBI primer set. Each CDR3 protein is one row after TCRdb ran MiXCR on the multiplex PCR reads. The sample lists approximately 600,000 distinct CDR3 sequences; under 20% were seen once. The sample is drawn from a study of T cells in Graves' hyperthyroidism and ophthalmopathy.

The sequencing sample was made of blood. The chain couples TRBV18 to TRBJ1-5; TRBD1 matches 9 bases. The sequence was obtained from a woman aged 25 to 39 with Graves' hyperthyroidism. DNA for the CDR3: TGTGCCAGCTCACCGAATACAGGGGGCGATCAGCCCCAGCATTTT. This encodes CASSPNTGGDQPQHF.